These T cell receptor beta chains were read from a single sample in a study of T-cell memory formation after mild COVID-19. MiXCR was run by TCRdb on the 5' RACE reads, yielding one entry per CDR3 protein. The sample lists 98,000 or so distinct CDR3 sequences, 18% seen once, with around 5.1% in the top ten. Sequenced input: PBMCs or a T cell subset sorted from them (not recorded which). The origin of the receptors is a man younger than 35 who had mild COVID-19 (a few samples of this study predate the infection). Cell type and time point are not known. CDR3s include the opening cysteine and the closing phenylalanine or tryptophan. A D gene is named only where the DNA matches it firmly. The size of a clone is reported for some rows only, either as once, few or many, or as a class for expanded clones.

TRBD2	TRBJ2-4	TRBV11-2	few	CASSLDRASGIQYF	TGTGCCAGCAGCTTAGATAGGGCTAGCGGTATTCAGTACTTC
TRBD1	TRBJ2-7	TRBV7-2	.	CASSRRDREGYEQYF	TGTGCCAGCAGCCGCCGGGACAGGGAGGGATACGAGCAGTACTTC
.	TRBJ2-2	TRBV4-2	few	CASSQNLGLGTGELFF	TGTGCCAGCAGCCAAAATTTGGGTCTGGGCACCGGGGAGCTGTTTTTT
.	TRBJ2-5	TRBV10-3	once	CASRVGLGSQETQYF	TGTGCCAGCAGGGTCGGTTTGGGGTCTCAAGAGACCCAGTACTTC
.	TRBJ1-5	TRBV4-1	.	CASSQNRVRQPQHF	TGCGCCAGCAGCCAAAACAGGGTAAGGCAGCCCCAGCATTTT
.	TRBJ1-1	TRBV6-1	.	CASSELPFKAEAFF	TGTGCCAGCAGTGAATTGCCCTTTAAGGCTGAAGCTTTCTTT
.	TRBJ2-3	TRBV11-3	.	CASSPRWGTQGADTQYF	TGTGCCAGCAGCCCCAGGTGGGGGACGCAGGGAGCAGATACGCAGTATTTT
.	TRBJ2-3	TRBV24-1	.	CATSPPRGDTQYF	TGTGCCACCAGTCCGCCCAGGGGAGATACGCAGTATTTT
TRBD1	TRBJ2-7	TRBV27	.	CASSPYPTGGHYEQYF	TGTGCCAGCAGTCCCTACCCGACAGGGGGCCACTACGAGCAGTACTTC
.	TRBJ2-6	TRBV5-5	few	CASSLTPSGANVLTF	TGTGCCAGCAGCTTGACCCCATCTGGGGCCAACGTCCTGACTTTC
.	TRBJ2-3	TRBV12-3/TRBV12-4	.	CASSSHSTDTQYF	TGTGCCAGCAGTAGTCACAGCACAGATACGCAGTATTTT
.	TRBJ2-1	TRBV7-9	.	CASSLGAGTHNEQFF	TGTGCCAGCAGCTTAGGGGCAGGGACCCACAATGAGCAGTTCTTC
TRBD1	TRBJ1-4	TRBV24-1	.	CATSEGGTNEKLFF	TGTGCCACCTCCGAAGGGGGCACTAATGAAAAACTGTTTTTT
TRBD1	TRBJ1-1	TRBV28	.	CASITHGQGKTEAFF	TGTGCCAGCATTACCCATGGACAGGGGAAAACTGAAGCTTTCTTT
.	TRBJ2-2	TRBV7-2	.	CASSPPGKGGHTGELFF	TGTGCCAGCAGCCCCCCGGGTAAGGGGGGACACACCGGGGAGCTGTTTTTT
TRBD1	TRBJ1-6	TRBV6-5	.	CASSQDRIGNSPLHF	TGTGCCAGCAGTCAGGACAGGATAGGGAATTCACCCCTCCACTTT
.	TRBJ1-2	TRBV5-1	few	CASSSEGSLYGYTF	TGCGCCAGCAGCTCGGAGGGGTCCCTCTATGGCTACACCTTC
.	TRBJ2-6	TRBV7-9	few	CASPWGASGANVLTF	TGTGCCAGCCCGTGGGGGGCCTCTGGGGCCAACGTCCTGACTTTC
TRBD1	TRBJ1-2	TRBV20-1	.	CSARIRNPGQGDGYTF	TGCAGTGCTAGAATCCGAAACCCCGGACAGGGTGATGGCTACACCTTC
TRBD1	TRBJ2-2	TRBV5-6	many	CASSKDRGNGGELFF	TGTGCCAGCAGCAAAGACAGGGGGAACGGCGGGGAGCTGTTTTTT
.	TRBJ2-1	TRBV28	many	CATSRVGQFF	TGTGCCACCTCCCGGGTGGGGCAGTTCTTC
.	TRBJ2-3	TRBV10-3	few	CAISEFGLLSTDTQYF	TGTGCCATCAGTGAGTTTGGCTTACTTAGCACAGATACGCAGTATTTT
TRBD2	TRBJ2-2	TRBV4-1	.	CASSHGLAGTGELFF	TGCGCCAGCAGCCACGGACTAGCGGGCACCGGGGAGCTGTTTTTT
.	TRBJ1-1	TRBV7-2	.	CASSLGSGSRIAFF	TGTGCCAGCAGCTTAGGGTCAGGATCGCGGATAGCTTTCTTT
TRBD1	TRBJ2-1	TRBV5-1	few	CASSKLQGGSYNEQFF	TGCGCCAGCAGCAAACTACAGGGGGGATCCTACAATGAGCAGTTCTTC
TRBD1	TRBJ2-5	TRBV7-2	few	CASSFQQGPGETQYF	TGTGCCAGCAGCTTCCAACAGGGGCCTGGAGAGACCCAGTACTTC
.	TRBJ1-2	TRBV5-5	.	CASSFVQAGYTF	TGTGCCAGCAGCTTCGTACAGGCTGGCTACACCTTC
.	TRBJ1-2	TRBV7-9	.	CASSHDPGYGYTF	TGTGCCAGCAGCCACGACCCGGGCTATGGCTACACCTTC
.	TRBJ2-1	TRBV14	few	CASSHMNLTLYNEQFF	TGTGCCAGCAGCCATATGAACCTAACCTTATACAATGAGCAGTTCTTC
.	TRBJ2-5	TRBV12-3/TRBV12-4	.	CASSLMAGIQETQYF	TGTGCCAGCAGCCTAATGGCGGGGATACAAGAGACCCAGTACTTC
.	TRBJ2-3	TRBV7-3	.	CASSPGSSTDTQYF	TGTGCCAGCAGCCCGGGATCTAGCACAGATACGCAGTATTTT
.	TRBJ2-3	TRBV4-3	few	CASSQDHRGSDTQYF	TGCGCCAGCAGCCAAGACCACCGGGGGTCAGATACGCAGTATTTT
.	TRBJ1-2	TRBV6-6	few	CASTDGAGTYGYTF	TGTGCCAGCACCGACGGGGCCGGGACCTATGGCTACACCTTC
.	TRBJ2-7	TRBV27	medium-sized	CASSFSGTFYEQYF	TGTGCCAGCAGTTTTTCGGGTACTTTCTACGAGCAGTACTTC
.	TRBJ1-1	TRBV4-3	.	CASSQIPGPNTEAFF	TGCGCCAGCAGCCAAATACCGGGACCGAACACTGAAGCTTTCTTT
.	TRBJ2-3	TRBV29-1	few	CSVEVGGGSGDTQYF	TGCAGCGTTGAAGTAGGTGGGGGCTCAGGAGATACGCAGTATTTT
TRBD1	TRBJ1-1	TRBV15	few	CATSRGLTGGGTEAFF	TGTGCCACCAGCAGAGGCCTGACAGGGGGTGGCACTGAAGCTTTCTTT
.	TRBJ1-3	TRBV7-2	few	CASSLAVGAGGNTIYF	TGTGCCAGCAGCTTAGCGGTCGGGGCGGGTGGAAACACCATATATTTT
.	TRBJ1-1	TRBV12-3/TRBV12-4	few	CASSFLGRTEAFF	TGTGCCAGCAGTTTTTTGGGGAGGACTGAAGCTTTCTTT
TRBD1	TRBJ1-2	TRBV4-3	.	CASSRDPDRPRDGYTF	TGCGCCAGCAGCCGAGACCCGGACAGGCCGAGGGATGGCTACACCTTC
TRBD2	TRBJ2-2	TRBV4-2	.	CASSQDASGGFNTGELFF	TGTGCCAGCAGCCAAGATGCTAGCGGGGGGTTTAACACCGGGGAGCTGTTTTTT
.	TRBJ2-2	TRBV24-1	.	CATPGGGCTGELFF	TGTGCCACCCCAGGAGGGGGATGCACCGGGGAGCTGTTTTTT
.	TRBJ2-6	TRBV15	.	CATSRVHGAYVLTF	TGTGCCACCAGCAGAGTTCATGGGGCCTACGTCCTGACTTTC
.	TRBJ1-2	TRBV24-1	.	CATSDLTVNYGYTF	TGTGCCACCAGTGATTTGACAGTCAACTATGGCTACACCTTC
TRBD2	TRBJ2-3	TRBV20-1	few	CSADLRETSTDTQYF	TGCAGTGCCGACCTGCGGGAGACTAGCACAGATACGCAGTATTTT
.	TRBJ1-5	TRBV12-3/TRBV12-4	.	CASSFHRENQPQHF	TGTGCCAGCAGTTTCCACAGGGAGAATCAGCCCCAGCATTTT
.	TRBJ2-3	TRBV7-9	.	CASSPPGMSTDTQYF	TGTGCCAGCAGCCCTCCCGGCATGAGCACAGATACGCAGTATTTT
.	TRBJ2-1	TRBV12-3/TRBV12-4	many	CASSETASSYNEQFF	TGTGCCAGCAGCGAGACAGCCTCCTCCTACAATGAGCAGTTCTTC
.	TRBJ2-7	TRBV27	many	CASSLNPLSYEQYF	TGTGCCAGTAGCCTAAACCCGCTCTCCTACGAGCAGTACTTC
.	TRBJ1-2	TRBV24-1	.	CATSDNGGRYTF	TGTGCCACCAGTGACAACGGAGGGCGCTACACCTTC
TRBD1	TRBJ2-7	TRBV3-1	many	CASSYWTGSYEQYF	TGTGCCAGCAGCTACTGGACAGGATCCTACGAGCAGTACTTC
TRBD2	TRBJ2-1	TRBV5-1	.	CASRLAGSSDEQFF	TGCGCCAGCAGACTAGCGGGCAGCAGCGATGAGCAGTTCTTC
.	TRBJ1-2	TRBV24-1	few	CATSDRGSFGYTF	TGTGCCACCAGTGATCGGGGTAGCTTCGGCTACACCTTC
.	TRBJ1-1	TRBV4-3	.	CASSQDGWGSGAFF	TGCGCCAGCAGCCAAGATGGGTGGGGTTCCGGAGCTTTCTTT
.	TRBJ2-3	TRBV2	many	CASSERAGISTPSTDTQYF	TGTGCCAGCAGTGAACGGGCCGGGATCTCAACCCCTAGCACAGATACGCAGTATTTT
.	TRBJ2-5	TRBV18	few	CASSPYDQETQYF	TGTGCCAGCTCCCCCTACGACCAAGAGACCCAGTACTTC
.	TRBJ2-2	TRBV24-1	.	CATGDENTGELFF	TGTGCCACCGGGGACGAGAACACCGGGGAGCTGTTTTTT
.	TRBJ1-1	TRBV12-3/TRBV12-4	many	CASSLLNGEAFF	TGTGCCAGCAGTTTATTAAATGGTGAAGCTTTCTTT
.	TRBJ1-2	TRBV5-5	few	CASSLRSGPGGSAGYTF	TGTGCCAGCAGCTTGAGGTCTGGGCCTGGCGGCTCAGCGGGCTACACCTTC
.	TRBJ2-3	TRBV11-2	few	CASSLDWQGTDTQYF	TGTGCCAGCAGCTTAGATTGGCAGGGCACAGATACGCAGTATTTT